The 7 T cell receptor beta chains presented below share a single source sample, sequenced in a study of identical twins. TCRdb recomputed calls from the 5' RACE reads with MiXCR, one row per CDR3 protein. This sample has about 190,000 distinct CDR3 sequences, with approximately 15% found just once. This same sample was also taken into another study, of T cells expressing NK-cell markers.

Material for sequencing was CD8+ T cells sorted from blood. These receptors all come from a young woman in good health.

This clonotype was observed a handful of times. V is TRBV7-8 and J is TRBJ1-4, with D unresolved. The CDR3 is made up of 15 amino acids. Germline values: CDR1 SGHVS, CDR2 FQNEAQ. Trimming pared 5 bases from V and 12 bases from J, leaving 22 bases between. The CDR3 DNA sequence: TGTGCCAGCAGCGCCTACTTTTCGGGTAGGGCACAACTGTTTTTT. This sequence encodes CASSAYFSGRAQLFF.

This clonotype was observed a few times. This chain connects TRBV6-1 to TRBJ2-5; no clear D. The CDR3 consists of 14 residues. V was trimmed by 2 bases and J by 5 bases, leaving 12 bases between them. Germline V lookup: CDR1 MNHNS, CDR2 SASEGT. Written as DNA, the CDR3 is TGTGCCAGCAGTGAAACCCCTAGGCGGGAGACCCAGTACTTC. Encoded protein: CASSETPRRETQYF.

CDR3: CAGKGGPGTEAFF. CDR3 DNA: TGTGCCGGCAAGGGAGGCCCTGGCACTGAAGCTTTCTTT. V is TRBV6-6 and J is TRBJ1-1; D is undetermined. Trimming cost V 11 bases and J 4 bases, with 17 bases left between them. Germline V gene sequence: CDR1 MNHNY, CDR2 SVGAGI (reference sequence). The length of the CDR3 is 13 residues.

This clonotype was seen a handful of times. The chain employs TRBV20-1 and TRBJ2-1, with D unclear. Trimming removed 6 bases at V and 10 bases at J, with 13 bases between. The germline CDR1 and CDR2 sequences are DFQATT and SNEGSKA (reference sequence). The CDR3 is 11 residues long. The DNA of the CDR3 is TGCAGTGCAAACCTAGTTTCCGAGCAGTTCTTC. Amino acids: CSANLVSEQFF.

The V and J genes are TRBV27 and TRBJ2-7, with D maybe TRBD1 (5 bases). Germline V gives CDR1 MNHEY, CDR2 SMNVEV (reference sequence). Trimming took off 2 bases at V and 2 bases at J, with 13 bases between the two ends. The CDR3 is 15 residues long. CDR3 bases: TGTGCCAGCAGTTTAGAGACAGCACCGACCTACGAGCAGTACTTC. This translates into CASSLETAPTYEQYF.

This clonotype was observed many times. The chain joins TRBV12-3 or TRBV12-4 to TRBJ2-7; 11 nucleotides line up with TRBD1. The ends lost 5 bases at V and 2 bases at J; junction bases unmatched: 2. This CDR3 region has 14 residues. The CDR3 bases are TGTGCCAGCAGTCCGGGACAGGGGGCCTACGAGCAGTACTTC. It is translated as CASSPGQGAYEQYF.

In its sample, this clonotype was seen a few times. V and J are TRBV4-1 and TRBJ1-5; 8 bases are shared with TRBD1. With V trimmed by 0 bases and J by 6 bases, 10 bases remained unmatched. This CDR3 is 17 amino acids long. Per germline, CDR1 MGHRA and CDR2 YSYEKL. The CDR3 DNA reads TGCGCCAGCAGCCAAGATCCCTCCCGACAGGGGAGTCAGCCCCAGCATTTT. Its translation: CASSQDPSRQGSQPQHF.